The 25 T cell receptor beta chains below were found in one sample sequenced in a study of T-cell reconstitution after alpha-beta-depleted transplantation in children. Construction of the TCRbeta library involved unique molecular identifiers. Each CDR3 protein gets one entry after TCRdb re-called the PCR reads with MiXCR. The sample has about 350,000 distinct CDR3 sequences, roughly 16% seen once. The starting material was PBMCs, mostly from graft donor cells, obtained 360 days after TCRalphabeta/CD19-depleted stem cell transplant. These receptors came from a male patient aged 2-15 years who had a stem cell transplant for acute lymphoblastic leukemia, so the T cells may come from the graft donor.

This clonotype was seen more than once but under ten times. The CDR3 coding sequence is TGCGCCAGCAGCTTGGCCCGAGAGATGGAGCAGTACTTC. It yields the protein CASSLAREMEQYF. V and J are TRBV5-1 and TRBJ2-7; no clear D. Germline-derived CDR1 and CDR2 are SGHRS and YFSETQ. The CDR3 covers 13 residues. V was trimmed by 0 bases and J by 7 bases, leaving 11 bases between them.

This chain joins TRBV12-3 or TRBV12-4 and TRBJ2-2, with 8 nucleotides matching TRBD2. The CDR3 consists of 18 residues. V dropped 6 bases and J dropped 4; count of bases not matched to a gene: 16. The CDR3 spells CASSPTIHSGIGTGELFF. The CDR3, as DNA: TGTGCCAGCAGCCCAACAATCCATAGCGGGATCGGCACCGGGGAGCTGTTTTTT.

This clonotype came up many times. The genes are TRBV9 and TRBJ2-7; either TRBD1 or TRBD2 may fit D (5 bases each). V was pared by 1 base and J by 8 bases, with 10 bases between. The CDR3 has 12 amino acids. CDR1 is SGDLS and CDR2 is YYNGEE in the germline V gene. In DNA, the CDR3 is TGTGCCAGCAGCGTAATTGGGGGAAAGCAGTACTTC. Encoded protein: CASSVIGGKQYF.

This chain links TRBV12-3 or TRBV12-4 with TRBJ1-4; D is possibly TRBD1 (5 bases). The V gene lost 1 base and the J gene lost 9 bases, with 12 bases spanning the gap. The CDR3 sequence is 14 residues long. The CDR3 reads CASSLVGARKKLFF. The DNA of the CDR3 is TGTGCCAGCAGTTTAGTTGGGGCGAGGAAAAAACTGTTTTTT.

This clonotype was seen a single time. The V gene is TRBV7-2, the J gene TRBJ2-7; 7 nucleotides match TRBD2. J gave up 3 bases and V 5 bases, and 10 bases lay outside the gene matches. Germline V gene sequence: CDR1 SGHTA, CDR2 FQGNSA. CDR3 length equals 15 residues. CDR3 bases: TGTGCCAGCAGCCCTGACTCGGGAGGTCGCTACGAGCAGTACTTC. Protein sequence: CASSPDSGGRYEQYF. The variable domain in full, completed from reference TRBV7-2 and TRBJ2-7, reads GAGVSQSPSNKVTEKGKDVELRCDPISGHTALYWYRQSLGQGLEFLIYFQGNSAPDKSGLPSDRFSAERTGGSVSTLTIQRTQQEDSAVYLCASSPDSGGRYEQYFGPGTRLTVT.

The chain joins TRBV7-2 to TRBJ1-1; TRBD1 matches at 10 bases. Germline CDR1 reads SGHTA; CDR2 reads FQGNSA. Losses at the gene ends were 1 base for V and 10 bases for J; bases not matched to a gene: 3. The CDR3 loop spans 13 amino acids. CDR3 DNA sequence: TGTGCCAGCAGCTTAGTAGGACAGGGGGGAGCTTTCTTT. This sequence encodes CASSLVGQGGAFF.

This clonotype was counted a few times. The rearrangement joins TRBV12-3 or TRBV12-4 to TRBJ2-1, with unresolved D. Trimming took off 2 bases at V and 10 bases at J, with 12 bases between the two ends. The CDR3 sequence is 13 residues long. CDR3 nucleotide sequence: TGTGCCAGCAGTTTATTGTGGCTTCGGGAGCAGTTCTTC. It specifies CASSLLWLREQFF.

V is TRBV12-3 or TRBV12-4 and J is TRBJ2-7; 8 bases fit TRBD1. V dropped 8 bases and J dropped 4; count of bases not matched to a gene: 7. The CDR3 is made up of 13 amino acids. The CDR3 region is CASVKTGEYEQYF. The CDR3, as DNA: TGTGCCAGCGTAAAGACAGGGGAATACGAGCAGTACTTC.

This clonotype appeared a few times. V and J are TRBV4-1 and TRBJ2-3; D is ambiguous. CDR3 length: 17 residues. Germline CDR1 MGHRA, CDR2 YSYEKL. The V gene lost 1 base and the J gene lost 4 bases, with 18 bases spanning the gap. CDR3 protein: CASSQGLYWSTADTQYF. The DNA for the CDR3 is TGCGCCAGCAGCCAAGGATTATATTGGAGTACGGCAGATACGCAGTATTTT.

This clonotype was detected ten times or more. This chain joins TRBV27 and TRBJ2-1; a weak D match, TRBD2 (6 bases). The V end was cut by 8 bases, the J end by 4 bases, with 18 bases between. Germline CDR1 reads MNHEY; CDR2 reads SMNVEV (reference sequence). The CDR3 runs to 15 residues. The CDR3 is CASHLSSGLYNEQFF. In DNA form, the CDR3 reads TGTGCCAGCCACCTTTCCAGCGGGCTGTACAATGAGCAGTTCTTC.

This clonotype appeared many times. This sequence joins TRBV25-1 and TRBJ2-2, with D perhaps TRBD2 (7 bases). V lost 3 bases, J lost 2 bases, and 13 bases lay in between. From germline, CDR1 is MGHDK and CDR2 SYGVNS. The CDR3 is made up of 16 amino acids. The CDR3 is CASSEGGLGNTGELFF. CDR3 DNA sequence: TGTGCCAGCAGTGAGGGGGGGCTGGGAAACACCGGGGAGCTGTTTTTT.

J is TRBJ2-3 and V is TRBV18, with a weak D call TRBD2 (5 bases). The V gene's germline CDR1 is KGHSH and CDR2 LQKENI. The V end lost 2 bases, the J end lost 1 base, and 10 bases lay between the germline ends. The CDR3 is 15 amino acids. The CDR3: CASSPEGLGTDTQYF. As DNA, the CDR3 is TGTGCCAGCTCACCAGAGGGATTGGGCACAGATACGCAGTATTTT.

This clonotype was recorded many times. As DNA, the CDR3 is TGTGCCAGCAGCCAAAATCCGGGATTAGGGATCCACGAGCAGTACTTC. It codes for CASSQNPGLGIHEQYF. The rearrangement joins TRBV3-1 to TRBJ2-7; D perhaps matches TRBD2 (5 bases). Trimming left V 2 bases short and J 5 bases short, with 19 bases between. Germline V gene data show CDR1 as LGHDT and CDR2 as YNNKEL (reference sequence). There are 16 residues in the CDR3.

In this sample, this clonotype turned up many times. J is TRBJ2-1 and V is TRBV20-1; 9 bases are shared with TRBD2. V gave up 5 bases and J gave up 6 bases; unmatched junction bases: 11. Germline V gene sequence: CDR1 DFQATT, CDR2 SNEGSKA (reference sequence). There are 15 residues in the CDR3. CDR3 bases: TGCAGTGCTCCATATAGCGGGAGATTAGGCAATGAGCAGTTCTTC. Its protein product is CSAPYSGRLGNEQFF.

This clonotype has more than one count but fewer than ten. The chain has TRBV24-1 and TRBJ2-5; 7 nucleotides line up with TRBD1. Per germline, CDR1 KGHDR and CDR2 SFDVKD. The CDR3 covers 14 residues. J gave up 1 base and V 4 bases, and 2 bases lay outside the gene matches. CDR3 in DNA: TGTGCCACCAGTGACCGGGACAGCCAAGAGACCCAGTACTTC. It yields the protein CATSDRDSQETQYF.

This clonotype was seen a few times. The chain carries TRBV5-5 and TRBJ1-1; D perhaps matches TRBD1 (5 bases). This CDR3 is built from 12 residues. Germline lookup yields CDR1 SGHKS and CDR2 YYEKEE (reference sequence). With 4 bases removed from V and 7 bases from J, the gap between germline ends came to 11 bases. In DNA, the CDR3 is TGTGCCAGCAGCAATGGACACTTTGAAGCTTTCTTT. Amino acids: CASSNGHFEAFF. Supplemented by reference TRBV5-5 and TRBJ1-1, the full variable domain reads DAGVTQSPTHLIKTRGQQVTLRCSPISGHKSVSWYQQVLGQGPQFIFQYYEKEERGRGNFPDRFSARQFPNYSSELNVNALLLGDSALYLCASSNGHFEAFFGQGTRLTVV.

This clonotype was seen more than once but under ten times. The V call is TRBV4-2, the J call TRBJ2-7; D unclear. Germline lookup yields CDR1 LGHNA and CDR2 YNFKEQ. This CDR3 is built from 15 residues. The V end was cut by 2 bases, the J end by 4 bases, with 15 bases between. This CDR3 reads CASSQTRTLVYEQYF. The DNA for the CDR3 is TGTGCCAGCAGCCAAACCCGAACCCTAGTTTACGAGCAGTACTTC.

This clonotype has only a few counts. The V gene is TRBV29-1, the J gene TRBJ2-7; 8 bases map to TRBD1. The trim removed 0 bases at V and 5 bases at J, leaving 9 bases unmatched. CDR1 is SQVTM and CDR2 is ANQGSEA in the germline V gene. This CDR3 region has 15 residues. As DNA, the CDR3 is TGCAGCGTTGAAGACCGGACAGGGCTCATCGACGAGCAGTACTTC. It encodes CSVEDRTGLIDEQYF.

In its sample, this clonotype was seen many times. The chain couples TRBV20-1 to TRBJ1-6; D unclear. The germline gives CDR1 DFQATT, CDR2 SNEGSKA (reference sequence). The CDR3 sequence is 13 residues long. V lost 5 bases, J lost 8 bases, and 13 bases lay in between. The CDR3 protein is CSALGATHSPLHF. For the CDR3, the DNA is TGCAGTGCTCTGGGTGCTACCCATTCACCCCTCCACTTT.

This clonotype was observed a few times. The rearrangement links TRBV20-1 to TRBJ2-3, with D possibly being TRBD2 (5 bases). The V end lost 5 bases, the J end lost 2 bases, and 11 bases lay between the germline ends. The germline V gene has CDR1 DFQATT and CDR2 SNEGSKA (reference sequence). This CDR3 is 13 amino acids long. CDR3 amino acids: CSAPEEYTDTQYF. In DNA form, the CDR3 reads TGCAGTGCTCCGGAGGAGTACACAGATACGCAGTATTTT.

This clonotype has ten or more counts. The CDR3 protein is CASSLYGVQETQYF. The CDR3 region has the DNA TGCGCCAGCAGCTTGTATGGAGTGCAAGAGACCCAGTACTTC. The rearrangement links TRBV5-1 to TRBJ2-5; no firm D call. The germline CDR1 and CDR2 sequences are SGHRS and YFSETQ. V lost 1 base to trimming and J lost 2 bases, with 9 bases between them. The CDR3 extends over 14 amino acids.

V and J are TRBV27 and TRBJ2-7; TRBD1 aligns across 9 bases. From germline, CDR1 is MNHEY and CDR2 SMNVEV (reference sequence). The CDR3 consists of 16 residues. J gave up 0 bases and V 2 bases, and 5 bases lay outside the gene matches. In DNA, the CDR3 is TGTGCCAGCAGTTTAACCGGGACAGGGCCCTCCTACGAGCAGTACTTC. Protein sequence: CASSLTGTGPSYEQYF.

This clonotype has a handful of counts. The chain carries TRBV29-1 and TRBJ1-4; no clear D. The V end was cut by 0 bases, the J end by 7 bases, with 6 bases between. The germline gives CDR1 SQVTM, CDR2 ANQGSEA. The CDR3 has 12 amino acids. CDR3 amino acids: CSVEEKGEKLFF. The CDR3 DNA reads as TGCAGCGTTGAAGAAAAAGGTGAAAAACTGTTTTTT.

J is TRBJ2-4 and V is TRBV5-1, with TRBD2 identical over 13 bases. The CDR3 has 17 amino acids. Germline-derived CDR1 and CDR2 are SGHRS and YFSETQ. V was clipped by 0 bases and J by 8 bases; unmatched bases: 8. This CDR3 is CASSLETSGRKSYIQYF. As DNA, the CDR3 is TGCGCCAGCAGCTTGGAGACTAGCGGGAGGAAGAGTTACATTCAGTACTTC.

Many counts were recorded for this clonotype. The rearrangement uses TRBV20-1 and TRBJ2-5; D is undetermined. Germline V CDR1 and CDR2: DFQATT, SNEGSKA (reference sequence). The CDR3 has 11 residues. V was cut by 3 bases and J by 5 bases, with 7 bases left in between. Here the CDR3 reads CSARIAETQYF. Here the CDR3 DNA reads TGCAGTGCTAGGATCGCGGAGACCCAGTACTTC.